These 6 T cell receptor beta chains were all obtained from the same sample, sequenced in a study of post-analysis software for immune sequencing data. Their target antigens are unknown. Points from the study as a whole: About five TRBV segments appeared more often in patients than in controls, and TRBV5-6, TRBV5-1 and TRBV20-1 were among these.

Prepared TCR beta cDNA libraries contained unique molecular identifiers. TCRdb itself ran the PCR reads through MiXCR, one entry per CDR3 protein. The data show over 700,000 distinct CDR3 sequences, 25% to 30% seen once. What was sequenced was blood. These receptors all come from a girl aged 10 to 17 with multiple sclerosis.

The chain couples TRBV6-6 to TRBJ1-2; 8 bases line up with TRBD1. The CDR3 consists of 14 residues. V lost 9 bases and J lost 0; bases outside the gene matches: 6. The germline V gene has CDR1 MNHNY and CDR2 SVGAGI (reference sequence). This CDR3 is CASLRTGSNYGYTF. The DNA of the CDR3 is TGTGCCAGTTTAAGGACAGGGTCTAACTATGGCTACACCTTC.

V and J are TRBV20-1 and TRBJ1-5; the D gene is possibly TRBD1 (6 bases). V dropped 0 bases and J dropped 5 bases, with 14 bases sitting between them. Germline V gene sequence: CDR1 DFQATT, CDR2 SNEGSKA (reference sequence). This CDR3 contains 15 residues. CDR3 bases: TGCAGTGCTAGAGATACGGGGTCAGGGGATCAGCCCCAGCATTTT. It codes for CSARDTGSGDQPQHF.

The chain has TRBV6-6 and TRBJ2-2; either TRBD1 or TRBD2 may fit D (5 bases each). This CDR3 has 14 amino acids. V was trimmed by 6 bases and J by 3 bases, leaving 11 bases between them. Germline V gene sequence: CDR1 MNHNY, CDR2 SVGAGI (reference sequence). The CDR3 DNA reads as TGTGCCAGCAGAGGCACGGGACACACCGGGGAGCTGTTTTTT. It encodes CASRGTGHTGELFF.

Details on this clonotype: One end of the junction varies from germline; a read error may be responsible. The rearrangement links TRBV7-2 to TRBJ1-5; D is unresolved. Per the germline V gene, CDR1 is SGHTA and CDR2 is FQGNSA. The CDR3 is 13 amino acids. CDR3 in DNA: TGTGCCGGCAGCCCCAATAGCAATCAGCCCCAGCATTTT. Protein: CAGSPNSNQPQHF.

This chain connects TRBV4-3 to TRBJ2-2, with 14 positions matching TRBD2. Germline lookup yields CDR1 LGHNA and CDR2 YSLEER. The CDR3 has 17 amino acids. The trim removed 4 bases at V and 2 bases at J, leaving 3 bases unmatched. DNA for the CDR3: TGCGCCAGCAGCCTTGGACTAGCGGGAGGAAACACCGGGGAGCTGTTTTTT. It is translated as CASSLGLAGGNTGELFF.

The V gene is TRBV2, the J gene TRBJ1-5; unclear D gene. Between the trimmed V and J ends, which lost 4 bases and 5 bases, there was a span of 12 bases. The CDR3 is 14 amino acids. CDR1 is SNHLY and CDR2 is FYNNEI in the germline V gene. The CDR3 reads CASSVGQLYQPQHF. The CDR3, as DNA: TGTGCCAGCAGTGTGGGTCAGTTGTATCAGCCCCAGCATTTT.